These 23 T cell receptor beta chains were sequenced from one sample in a study of blood T cell repertoires in COVID-19. Libraries were prepared by immunoSEQ multiplex PCR; TCRdb keeps only in-frame clonotypes and omits some of them. The top ten clones hold roughly 2.5% of a sample with fewer than 350,000 clones, about 85% of them seen once. The sequenced material came from PBMCs or T cells enriched from blood (not recorded which). These TCRs come from a woman between 50 and 59 years old who had recovered from COVID-19.

The chain links TRBV19 to TRBJ1-2; D gene unclear. The CDR3 loop spans 14 amino acids. Germline loops: CDR1 LNHDA, CDR2 SQIVND (reference sequence). Trimming stripped 5 bases from V and 0 bases from J, with 10 bases between. The CDR3 sequence is CASSSREANYGYTF. CDR3 bases: TGTGCCAGTAGTTCGAGAGAAGCTAACTATGGCTACACCTTC.

The gene calls are TRBV4-3 and TRBJ1-2; D gene ambiguous. Germline V gives CDR1 LGHNA, CDR2 YSLEER. Trimming stripped 0 bases from V and 7 bases from J, with 15 bases between. The length of the CDR3 is 15 residues. The CDR3 sequence: CASSQDRETKSGYTF. CDR3 sequence (DNA): TGCGCCAGCAGCCAAGATAGGGAGACGAAGAGTGGCTACACCTTC.

Regarding this clone: The identical CDR3 is also encoded by other nucleotide sequences in the sample. The chain uses TRBV6-2 or TRBV6-3 and TRBJ2-7; maybe TRBD2 (5 bases). The CDR3 contains 12 residues. Germline CDR1 is MNHEY and CDR2 is SVGEGT. The V gene lost 2 bases and the J gene lost 6 bases, with 8 bases spanning the gap. The chain's CDR3 is CASSYRGGEQYF. CDR3 nucleotide sequence: TGTGCCAGCAGTTACCGGGGTGGCGAGCAGTACTTC.

This clone occurred once. The rearrangement joins TRBV15 to TRBJ2-7; maybe TRBD1 (6 bases). This CDR3 is 15 amino acids long. The germline V gene encodes CDR1 LNHNV and CDR2 YYDKDF (reference sequence). V shed 1 base and J shed 1 base, with 11 bases lying between them. The CDR3 spells CATSRAGQLSYEQYF. The CDR3, as DNA: TGTGCCACCAGCAGAGCCGGACAGCTATCCTACGAGCAGTACTTC.

The V gene is TRBV7-9, the J gene TRBJ1-2; D gene ambiguous. Trimming removed 3 bases from V and 8 bases from J, with 10 bases in between. This CDR3 is 12 amino acids long. In germline, CDR1 is SEHNR, CDR2 FQNEAQ (reference sequence). The CDR3 DNA is TGTGCCAGCAGCTTGGTTGCGGAGGGCTACACCTTC. It translates to CASSLVAEGYTF.

The chain employs TRBV3-1 (or the pseudogene TRBV3-2) and TRBJ1-3; D gene ambiguous. The CDR3 totals 15 residues. Germline V gene data show CDR1 as LGHDT and CDR2 as YNNKEL (reference sequence). The V end was cut by 4 bases, the J end by 0 bases, with 10 bases between. The CDR3 loop reads CASSLDFFSGNTIYF. DNA of the CDR3: TGTGCCAGCAGCCTAGATTTCTTCTCTGGAAACACCATATATTTT.

This clone showed up just once. The chain joins TRBV27 to TRBJ1-1; D ambiguous. From germline, CDR1 is MNHEY and CDR2 SMNVEV (reference sequence). The CDR3 runs 15 residues. The germline V and J ends were trimmed by 0 bases and 0 bases, with 8 bases remaining between them. CDR3 sequence: CASSLSPGMNTEAFF. In nucleotides, the CDR3 is TGTGCCAGCAGTTTATCACCAGGCATGAACACTGAAGCTTTCTTT.

The V call is TRBV19, the J call TRBJ2-1; the D gene is possibly TRBD1 (5 bases). The CDR3 loop spans 16 amino acids. V was trimmed by 0 bases and J by 8 bases, leaving 17 bases between them. Per the germline V gene, CDR1 is LNHDA and CDR2 is SQIVND (reference sequence). The CDR3 is CASSIDLVRGLDEQFF. CDR3 DNA sequence: TGTGCCAGTAGTATAGATCTTGTAAGGGGTTTAGATGAGCAGTTCTTC.

This CDR3 reads CASSLWQGNEKLFF. The DNA of the CDR3 is TGTGCCAGCAGCTTGTGGCAGGGGAACGAAAAACTGTTTTTT. V and J are TRBV5-4 and TRBJ1-4; a weak D match, TRBD1 (6 bases). Trimming took off 1 base at V and 8 bases at J, with 12 bases between the two ends. The CDR3 loop spans 14 amino acids. From germline, CDR1 is SGHNT and CDR2 YYREEE (reference sequence). Full variable domain (missing parts from reference TRBV5-4 and TRBJ1-4): ETGVTQSPTHLIKTRGQQVTLRCSSQSGHNTVSWYQQALGQGPQFIFQYYREEENGRGNFPPRFSGLQFPNYSSELNVNALELDDSALYLCASSLWQGNEKLFFGSGTQLSVL.

This chain uses TRBV10-3 with TRBJ1-1, with TRBD1 matching over 8 bases. The CDR3 has 14 residues. With 6 bases clipped from V and 0 bases from J, the junction kept 3 bases outside the gene matches. From germline, CDR1 is ENHRY and CDR2 SYGVKD. In DNA, the CDR3 is TGTGCCATCAGCCAGACAGGGGTGAACACTGAAGCTTTCTTT. Translated: CAISQTGVNTEAFF.

This chain's CDR3 is CASSPLGGADQPQHF. The CDR3 DNA reads TGTGCCAGTAGTCCTCTGGGGGGGGCGGATCAGCCCCAGCATTTT. V is TRBV19 and J is TRBJ1-5, with D maybe TRBD1 (6 bases). The CDR3 is 15 amino acids. Germline values: CDR1 LNHDA, CDR2 SQIVND (reference sequence). The V end lost 5 bases, the J end lost 5 bases, and 16 bases lay between the germline ends.

The V call is TRBV2, the J call TRBJ2-7; D remains unclear. V was trimmed by 3 bases and J by 7 bases, leaving 16 bases between them. The germline gives CDR1 SNHLY, CDR2 FYNNEI. This CDR3 region has 14 residues. CDR3 region: CASSDSPSAREQYF. The CDR3 DNA sequence: TGTGCCAGCAGTGATTCGCCCAGCGCGAGGGAGCAGTACTTC.

The chain employs TRBV4-3 and TRBJ1-4, with D perhaps TRBD1 (5 bases). Trimming removed 1 base from V and 7 bases from J, with 10 bases in between. CDR3 size: 14 residues. Germline V lookup: CDR1 LGHNA, CDR2 YSLEER. The CDR3 is CASSQVQGTEKLFF. Written as DNA, the CDR3 is TGCGCCAGCAGCCAAGTCCAGGGCACTGAAAAACTGTTTTTT.

The V gene is TRBV5-1, the J gene TRBJ2-7; 10 bases agree with TRBD1. The length of the CDR3 is 14 residues. J gave up 6 bases and V 4 bases, and 7 bases lay outside the gene matches. Germline V gene sequence: CDR1 SGHRS, CDR2 YFSETQ. The CDR3 sequence: CASSRGTGVREQYF. DNA for the CDR3: TGCGCCAGCAGCAGGGGGACAGGGGTCCGCGAGCAGTACTTC.

V usage is TRBV28 and J usage is TRBJ1-2, with TRBD1 as a possible D gene (5 bases). The CDR3 length is 15 residues. Germline V gene sequence: CDR1 MDHEN, CDR2 SYDVKM. Trimming removed 3 bases from V and 8 bases from J, with 19 bases in between. For the CDR3, the DNA is TGTGCCAGCAGTTTGGGGGGGTTCCGGCTATTGGGCTACACCTTC. Its translation: CASSLGGFRLLGYTF.

The chain combines TRBV15 with TRBJ2-7, with 7 positions matching TRBD2. The J segment lost 2 bases and the V segment lost 5 bases, leaving 6 bases of the junction unmatched. The CDR3 covers 14 residues. Per germline, CDR1 LNHNV and CDR2 YYDKDF (reference sequence). The CDR3 spells CATSRTGGTYEQYF. The DNA of the CDR3 is TGTGCCACCAGCCGTACGGGAGGTACCTACGAGCAGTACTTC.

J is TRBJ1-1 and V is TRBV3-1 (or the pseudogene TRBV3-2); D is possibly TRBD1 (5 bases). Trimming took off 1 base at V and 1 base at J, with 7 bases between the two ends. The CDR3 covers 14 residues. From germline, CDR1 is LGHDT and CDR2 YNNKEL (reference sequence). CDR3 sequence reads: CASSQGQWNTEAFF. The CDR3 DNA reads as TGTGCCAGCAGCCAAGGACAGTGGAACACTGAAGCTTTCTTT.

This clone was detected only a few times. J is TRBJ2-2 and V is TRBV5-1, with 13 bases fitting TRBD2. The CDR3 sequence is 16 residues long. V lost 0 bases and J lost 6; bases outside the gene matches: 2. CDR1 is SGHRS and CDR2 is YFSETQ in the germline V gene. CDR3 coding DNA: TGCGCCAGCAGCTTGGGGACTAGCGGGAGTCCCGGGGAGCTGTTTTTT. Its translation is CASSLGTSGSPGELFF.

The rearrangement joins TRBV5-5 to TRBJ2-7; D not resolved. CDR1 is SGHKS and CDR2 is YYEKEE in the germline V gene (reference sequence). Trimming left V 0 bases short and J 1 base short, with 8 bases between. The CDR3 is made up of 14 amino acids. The CDR3 protein is CASSLAGGSYEQYF. In DNA form, the CDR3 reads TGTGCCAGCAGCTTGGCGGGTGGGTCCTACGAGCAGTACTTC.

The chain employs TRBV10-1 and TRBJ2-1, with D perhaps TRBD2 (7 bases). The CDR3 is 16 amino acids. Germline V gives CDR1 WNHNN, CDR2 SYGVQD (reference sequence). V shed 5 bases and J shed 7 bases, with 21 bases lying between them. CDR3 region: CASSPGEGSFMNEQFF. As DNA, the CDR3 is TGCGCCAGCAGTCCAGGGGAGGGAAGTTTCATGAATGAGCAGTTCTTC.

V usage is TRBV11-2 and J usage is TRBJ1-6, with D uncertain. Per the germline V gene, CDR1 is SGHAT and CDR2 is FQNNGV. The CDR3 extends over 14 amino acids. V gave up 4 bases and J gave up 3 bases, with 7 bases separating them. For the CDR3, the DNA is TGTGCCAGCAGCTCGGAGGTCTATAATTCACCCCTCCACTTT. Amino acid sequence: CASSSEVYNSPLHF.

This clone was observed at least ten times. The chain uses TRBV7-6 and TRBJ2-1; 12 bases match TRBD2. The CDR3 is 16 residues long. Germline loops: CDR1 SGHVS, CDR2 FNYEAQ. V lost 4 bases to trimming and J lost 7 bases; unmatched junction nucleotides: 8. CDR3 in DNA: TGTGCCAGCAGCTATCTAGCGGGAGGGGGGAGGAATGAGCAGTTCTTC. As protein: CASSYLAGGGRNEQFF.

This rearrangement joins TRBV7-2 to TRBJ1-1; D remains ambiguous. The CDR3 totals 15 residues. Looked up from germline, CDR1 is SGHTA and CDR2 is FQGNSA. Trimming took 2 bases from V and 0 from J, leaving 10 bases between them. CDR3 in DNA: TGTGCCAGCAGCTTACAAGGCAGGATGAACACTGAAGCTTTCTTT. Translating it yields CASSLQGRMNTEAFF.